Following are 12 T cell receptor beta chains from one sample sequenced in a study of shared clonotypes between healthy human individuals. Measured with immunoSEQ multiplex PCR; TCRdb has only the in-frame clones, and not every one. Of roughly 1,800,000 clones listed, around 96% were seen once; the top ten hold 1.2%. Cells designated naive CD8 were CD45RO-negative and were positively selected for CCR7, with terminally differentiated effector memory CD45RA+ cells excluded. Sequenced: naive CD8+ T cells sorted from blood. These receptors all come from a man aged 18 to 35 in good health.

This clone is a singleton in its sample. The rearrangement joins TRBV2 to TRBJ1-2; weak D call: TRBD1 (5 bases). Germline V lookup: CDR1 SNHLY, CDR2 FYNNEI. The V end was cut by 6 bases, the J end by 6 bases, with 17 bases between. The CDR3 has 14 residues. The CDR3 DNA reads TGTGCCAGCAGAGACGAGGGGCTTGAGAATGGCTACACCTTC. It codes for CASRDEGLENGYTF. Complete variable domain (other parts from reference TRBV2 and TRBJ1-2): EPEVTQTPSHQVTQMGQEVILRCVPISNHLYFYWYRQILGQKVEFLVSFYNNEISEKSEIFDDQFSVERPDGSNFTLKIRSTKLEDSAMYFCASRDEGLENGYTFGSGTRLTVV.

This chain joins TRBV5-6 and TRBJ1-2; D is uncertain. The CDR3 runs to 13 residues. Germline assignment: CDR1 SGHDT and CDR2 YYEEEE. Trimming removed 0 bases at V and 6 bases at J, with 9 bases between. The CDR3 here is CASSLGPQDGYTF. CDR3 bases: TGTGCCAGCAGCTTGGGGCCCCAGGATGGCTACACCTTC.

The chain combines TRBV5-1 with TRBJ1-1, with D uncertain. V lost 5 bases and J 1 base, leaving 9 bases between the germline ends. Germline V gene lookup returns CDR1 SGHRS and CDR2 YFSETQ. The CDR3 contains 13 residues. CDR3 region: CASRISGNTEAFF. CDR3 nucleotide sequence: TGCGCCAGCAGAATTTCAGGGAACACTGAAGCTTTCTTT.

The gene calls are TRBV11-3 and TRBJ2-1; tentatively, D is TRBD1 (6 bases). Between the trimmed V and J ends, which lost 4 bases and 10 bases, there was a span of 14 bases. The germline V gene encodes CDR1 SGHNT and CDR2 YENEEA. The CDR3 totals 13 residues. For the CDR3, the DNA is TGTGCCAGCAGCTACCTCGATCAGGGGGAGCAGTTCTTC. Its protein is CASSYLDQGEQFF.

For this clone: This same CDR3 is encoded by further DNA sequences in the sample. The chain couples TRBV6-1 to TRBJ2-7; 10 bases are a match to TRBD1. V shed 1 base, J shed 4 bases, and the junction held 4 bases outside the gene matches. The germline gives CDR1 MNHNS, CDR2 SASEGT. The CDR3 is made up of 15 amino acids. The CDR3 is CASSEVGTGAYEQYF. The CDR3 DNA follows: TGTGCCAGCAGTGAAGTTGGGACAGGGGCTTACGAGCAGTACTTC.

The chain recombines TRBV15 with TRBJ2-3; tentative D call: TRBD1 (8 bases). Germline CDR1 reads LNHNV; CDR2 reads YYDKDF (reference sequence). The CDR3 consists of 17 residues. V was cut by 0 bases and J by 5 bases, with 18 bases left in between. The CDR3 DNA is TGTGCCACCAGCAGAGAACAGGGGGGGCCCGTTGGAGATACGCAGTATTTT. Its protein is CATSREQGGPVGDTQYF. The full variable domain, in which reference TRBV15 and TRBJ2-3 provide the parts outside the CDR3, is DAMVIQNPRYQVTQFGKPVTLSCSQTLNHNVMYWYQQKSSQAPKLLFHYYDKDFNNEADTPDNFQSRRPNTSFCFLDIRSPGLGDTAMYLCATSREQGGPVGDTQYFGPGTRLTVL.

Of note for this clone: The sample has other DNA sequences that encode this CDR3 too. CDR3 loop: CASSLALGIYNEQFF. Written as DNA, the CDR3 is TGTGCCAGCAGCTTAGCGCTGGGGATCTACAATGAGCAGTTCTTC. This sequence joins TRBV7-9 and TRBJ2-1; D is undetermined. V was trimmed by 0 bases and J by 3 bases, leaving 9 bases between them. Germline CDR1 SEHNR, CDR2 FQNEAQ (reference sequence). The CDR3 extends over 15 amino acids.

The rearrangement uses TRBV13 and TRBJ2-1; tentatively, D is TRBD1 (6 bases). The CDR3 length is 13 residues. V dropped 5 bases and J dropped 7 bases, with 12 bases sitting between them. Germline CDR1 PRHDT, CDR2 FYEKMQ (reference sequence). The CDR3 DNA follows: TGTGCCAGCAGCCACCCAGGGGAGAATGAGCAGTTCTTC. Translating gives CASSHPGENEQFF.

This clone has only one observation. The chain joins TRBV11-2 to TRBJ2-1, with D possibly being TRBD1 or TRBD2 (6 bases each). CDR3 length equals 14 residues. Per the germline V gene, CDR1 is SGHAT and CDR2 is FQNNGV. Trimming took 5 bases from V and 8 from J, leaving 16 bases between them. As DNA, the CDR3 is TGTGCCAGCAGCCGGGGGCGGGAACTCGATGAGCAGTTCTTC. It translates to CASSRGRELDEQFF.

The genes are TRBV28 and TRBJ1-3, with D tentatively TRBD1 (5 bases). V gave up 7 bases and J gave up 4 bases, with 23 bases separating them. Germline V gene sequence: CDR1 MDHEN, CDR2 SYDVKM. CDR3 length equals 17 residues. CDR3 loop: CASTPRQGLGPGNTIYF. The CDR3 DNA sequence: TGTGCCAGCACACCCAGGCAGGGCCTGGGACCGGGAAACACCATATATTTT.

With respect to this clone: This is likely a read error, given that the CDR3 carries no conserved phenylalanine or tryptophan at its end. The DNA is omitted, as the CDR3 cannot be located on it reliably, and the CDR3 follows TCRdb's listing. The chain uses TRBV6-5 and TRBJ1-4. CDR1 and CDR2 from the germline V gene are MNHEY and SVGAGI. The CDR3 has 12 residues if both end residues are counted. The CDR3 region is CASSYIGRTVPA.

The rearrangement joins TRBV27 to TRBJ2-3, with D unresolved. This CDR3 spans 16 amino acids. Trimming left V 0 bases short and J 7 bases short, with 17 bases between. CDR1 is MNHEY and CDR2 is SMNVEV in the germline V gene (reference sequence). CDR3 in amino acids: CASSLSADGSIYTQYF. Written as DNA, the CDR3 is TGTGCCAGCAGTTTATCGGCGGACGGATCAATTTATACGCAGTATTTT.